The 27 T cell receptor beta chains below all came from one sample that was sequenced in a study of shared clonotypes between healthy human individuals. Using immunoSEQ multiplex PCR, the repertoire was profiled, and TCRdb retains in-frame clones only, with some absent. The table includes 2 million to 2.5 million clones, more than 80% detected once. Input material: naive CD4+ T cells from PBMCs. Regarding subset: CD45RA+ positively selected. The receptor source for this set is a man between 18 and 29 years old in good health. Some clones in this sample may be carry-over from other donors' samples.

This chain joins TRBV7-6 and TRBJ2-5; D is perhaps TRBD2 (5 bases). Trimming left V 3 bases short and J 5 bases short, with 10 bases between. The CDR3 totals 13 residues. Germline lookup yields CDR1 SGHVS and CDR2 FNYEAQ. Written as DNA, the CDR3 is TGTGCCAGCAGCTTCGGGGTAACCGAGACCCAGTACTTC. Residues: CASSFGVTETQYF.

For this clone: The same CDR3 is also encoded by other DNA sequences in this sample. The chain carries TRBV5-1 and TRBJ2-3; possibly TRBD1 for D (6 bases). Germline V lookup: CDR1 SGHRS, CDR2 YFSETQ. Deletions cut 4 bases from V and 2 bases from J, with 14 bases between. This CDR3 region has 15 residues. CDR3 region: CASSLRTASTDTQYF. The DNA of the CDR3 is TGCGCCAGCAGCCTCAGGACAGCTTCCACAGATACGCAGTATTTT.

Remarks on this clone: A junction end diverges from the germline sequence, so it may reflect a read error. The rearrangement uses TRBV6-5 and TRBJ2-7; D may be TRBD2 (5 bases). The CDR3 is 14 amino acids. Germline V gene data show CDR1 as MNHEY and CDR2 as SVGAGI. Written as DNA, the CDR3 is TGTGCCAGCAGTTACGGAGGCCCCTCCTCCGAGCAGTACTTC. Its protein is CASSYGGPSSEQYF.

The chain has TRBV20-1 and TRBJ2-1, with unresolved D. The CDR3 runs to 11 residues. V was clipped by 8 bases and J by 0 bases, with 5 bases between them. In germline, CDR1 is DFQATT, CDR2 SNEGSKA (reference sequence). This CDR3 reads CSLLSYNEQFF. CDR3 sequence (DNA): TGCAGTCTACTCTCCTACAATGAGCAGTTCTTC.

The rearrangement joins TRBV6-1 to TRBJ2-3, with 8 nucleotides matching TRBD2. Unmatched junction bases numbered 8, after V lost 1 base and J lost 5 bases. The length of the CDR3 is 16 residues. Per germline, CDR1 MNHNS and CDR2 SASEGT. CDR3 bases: TGTGCCAGCAGTGAAGTGTTTAGCGGGATCGGAGATACGCAGTATTTT. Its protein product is CASSEVFSGIGDTQYF.

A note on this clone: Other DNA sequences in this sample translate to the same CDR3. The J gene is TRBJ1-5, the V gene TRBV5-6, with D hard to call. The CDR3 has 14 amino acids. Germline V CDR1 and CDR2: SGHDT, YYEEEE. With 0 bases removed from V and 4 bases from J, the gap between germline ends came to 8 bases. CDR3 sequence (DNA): TGTGCCAGCAGCTTGGCCAGTCTGAATCAGCCCCAGCATTTT. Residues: CASSLASLNQPQHF.

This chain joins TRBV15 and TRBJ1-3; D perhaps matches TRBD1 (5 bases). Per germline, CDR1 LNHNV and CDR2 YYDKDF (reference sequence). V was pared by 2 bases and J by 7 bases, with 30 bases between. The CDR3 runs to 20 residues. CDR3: CATSRLPKRVSAGRRNTIYF. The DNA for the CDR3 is TGTGCCACCAGCAGACTACCAAAACGTGTGTCGGCAGGGCGTAGGAACACCATATATTTT.

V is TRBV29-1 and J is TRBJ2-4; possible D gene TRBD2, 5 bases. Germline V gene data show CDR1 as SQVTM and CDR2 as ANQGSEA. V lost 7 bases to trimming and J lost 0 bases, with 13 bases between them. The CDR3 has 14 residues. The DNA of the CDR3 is TGCAGCGCGGGGATGGCGGGAGCCAAAAACATTCAGTACTTC. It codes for CSAGMAGAKNIQYF.

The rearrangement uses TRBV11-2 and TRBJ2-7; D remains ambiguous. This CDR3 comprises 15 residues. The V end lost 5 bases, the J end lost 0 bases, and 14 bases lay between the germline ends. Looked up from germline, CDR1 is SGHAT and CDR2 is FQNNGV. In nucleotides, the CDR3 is TGTGCCAGCAGCGCTGAGGTTCACAGCTCCTACGAGCAGTACTTC. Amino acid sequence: CASSAEVHSSYEQYF.

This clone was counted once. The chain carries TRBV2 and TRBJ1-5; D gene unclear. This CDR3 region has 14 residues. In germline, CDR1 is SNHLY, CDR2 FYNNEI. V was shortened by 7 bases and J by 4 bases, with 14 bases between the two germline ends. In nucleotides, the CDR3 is TGTGCCAGCACTCGTAGCTTCCAGAATCAGCCCCAGCATTTT. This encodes CASTRSFQNQPQHF.

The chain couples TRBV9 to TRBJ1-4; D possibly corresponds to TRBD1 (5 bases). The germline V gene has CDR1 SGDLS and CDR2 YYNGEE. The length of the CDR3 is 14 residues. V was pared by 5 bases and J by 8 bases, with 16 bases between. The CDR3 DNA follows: TGTGCCAGCAGTCCTGGGGGTTTTCGCGAAAAACTGTTTTTT. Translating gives CASSPGGFREKLFF.

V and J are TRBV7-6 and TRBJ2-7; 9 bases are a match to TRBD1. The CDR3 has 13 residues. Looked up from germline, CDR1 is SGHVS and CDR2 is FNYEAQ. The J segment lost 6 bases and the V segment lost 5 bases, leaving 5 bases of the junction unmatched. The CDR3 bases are TGTGCCAGCAGCCAGTCGACAGGGGGCGAGCAGTACTTC. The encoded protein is CASSQSTGGEQYF.

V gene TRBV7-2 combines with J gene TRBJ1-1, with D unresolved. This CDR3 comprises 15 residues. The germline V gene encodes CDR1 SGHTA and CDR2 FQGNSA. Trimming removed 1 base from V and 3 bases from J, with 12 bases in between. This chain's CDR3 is CASSLGVRVDTEAFF. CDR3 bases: TGTGCCAGCAGCTTAGGAGTTAGGGTGGACACTGAAGCTTTCTTT.

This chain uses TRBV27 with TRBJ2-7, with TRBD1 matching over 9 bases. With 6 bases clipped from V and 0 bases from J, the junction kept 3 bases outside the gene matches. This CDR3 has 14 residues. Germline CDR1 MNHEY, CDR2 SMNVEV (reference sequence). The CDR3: CASSRDRVSYEQYF. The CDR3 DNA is TGTGCCAGCAGCCGGGACAGGGTCTCCTACGAGCAGTACTTC.

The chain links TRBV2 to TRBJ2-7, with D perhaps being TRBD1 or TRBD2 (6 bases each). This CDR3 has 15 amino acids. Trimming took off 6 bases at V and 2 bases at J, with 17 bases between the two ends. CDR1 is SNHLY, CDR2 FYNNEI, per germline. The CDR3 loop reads CASREVGGKPYEQYF. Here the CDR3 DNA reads TGTGCCAGCAGGGAGGTAGGGGGGAAACCCTACGAGCAGTACTTC.

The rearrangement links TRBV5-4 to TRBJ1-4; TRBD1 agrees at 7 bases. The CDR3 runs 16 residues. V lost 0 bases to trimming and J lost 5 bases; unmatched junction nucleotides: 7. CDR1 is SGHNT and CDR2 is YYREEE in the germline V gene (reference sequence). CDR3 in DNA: TGTGCCAGCAGCTTGGGGGGGACAGTAGGAAATGAAAAACTGTTTTTT. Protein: CASSLGGTVGNEKLFF.

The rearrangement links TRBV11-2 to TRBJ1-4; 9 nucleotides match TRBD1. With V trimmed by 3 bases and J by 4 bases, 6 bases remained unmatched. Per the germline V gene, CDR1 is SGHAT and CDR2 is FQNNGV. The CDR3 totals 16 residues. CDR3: CASSFTGTGLNEKLFF. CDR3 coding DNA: TGTGCCAGCAGCTTTACCGGGACAGGGCTTAATGAAAAACTGTTTTTT.

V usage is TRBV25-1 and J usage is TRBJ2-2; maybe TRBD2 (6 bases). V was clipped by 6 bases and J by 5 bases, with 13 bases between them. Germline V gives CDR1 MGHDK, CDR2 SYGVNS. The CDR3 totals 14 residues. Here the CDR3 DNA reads TGTGCCAGCAGGCCGGGGGAATCTACCGGGGAGCTGTTTTTT. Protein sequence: CASRPGESTGELFF. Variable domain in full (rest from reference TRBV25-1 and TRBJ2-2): EADIYQTPRYLVIGTGKKITLECSQTMGHDKMYWYQQDPGMELHLIHYSYGVNSTEKGDLSSESTVSRIRTEHFPLTLESARPSHTSQYLCASRPGESTGELFFGEGSRLTVL.

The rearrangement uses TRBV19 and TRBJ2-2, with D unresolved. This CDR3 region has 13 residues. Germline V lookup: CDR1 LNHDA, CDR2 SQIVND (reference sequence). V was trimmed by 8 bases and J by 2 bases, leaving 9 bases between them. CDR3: CASPGPNTGELFF. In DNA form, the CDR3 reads TGTGCCAGTCCCGGGCCTAACACCGGGGAGCTGTTTTTT.

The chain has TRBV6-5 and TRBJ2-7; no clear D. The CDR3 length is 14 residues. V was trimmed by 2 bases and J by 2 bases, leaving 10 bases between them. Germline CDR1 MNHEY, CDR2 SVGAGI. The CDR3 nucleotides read TGTGCCAGCAGTTACCGTGAAGGCCCCTACGAGCAGTACTTC. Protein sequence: CASSYREGPYEQYF.

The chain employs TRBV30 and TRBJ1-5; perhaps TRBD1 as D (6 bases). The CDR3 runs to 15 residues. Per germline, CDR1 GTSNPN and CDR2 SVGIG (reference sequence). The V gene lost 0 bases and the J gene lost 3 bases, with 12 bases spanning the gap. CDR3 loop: CAWSVRGGANQPQHF. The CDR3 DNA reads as TGTGCCTGGAGTGTTAGGGGGGGTGCCAATCAGCCCCAGCATTTT.

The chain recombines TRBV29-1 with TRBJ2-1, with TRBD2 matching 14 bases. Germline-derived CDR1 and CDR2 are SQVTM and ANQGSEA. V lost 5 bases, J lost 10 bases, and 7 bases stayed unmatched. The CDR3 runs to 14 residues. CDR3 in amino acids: CSVKGLAGAREQFF. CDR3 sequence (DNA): TGCAGCGTTAAGGGACTAGCGGGAGCCAGGGAGCAGTTCTTC.

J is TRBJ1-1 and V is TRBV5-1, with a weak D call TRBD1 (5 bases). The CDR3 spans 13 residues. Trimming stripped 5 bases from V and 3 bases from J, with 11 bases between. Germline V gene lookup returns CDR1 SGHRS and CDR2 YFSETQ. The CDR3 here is CASRPDTYTEAFF. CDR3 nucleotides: TGCGCCAGCAGGCCGGACACCTACACTGAAGCTTTCTTT. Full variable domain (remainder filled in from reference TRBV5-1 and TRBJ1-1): KAGVTQTPRYLIKTRGQQVTLSCSPISGHRSVSWYQQTPGQGLQFLFEYFSETQRNKGNFPGRFSGRQFSNSRSEMNVSTLELGDSALYLCASRPDTYTEAFFGQGTRLTVV.

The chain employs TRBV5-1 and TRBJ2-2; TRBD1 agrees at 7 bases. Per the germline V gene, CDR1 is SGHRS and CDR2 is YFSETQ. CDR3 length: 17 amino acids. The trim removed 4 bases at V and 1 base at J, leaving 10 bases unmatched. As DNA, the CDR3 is TGCGCCAGCAGCCAACCCCCGACAGGGCAGAACACCGGGGAGCTGTTTTTT. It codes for CASSQPPTGQNTGELFF. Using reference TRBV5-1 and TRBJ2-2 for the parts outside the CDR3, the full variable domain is KAGVTQTPRYLIKTRGQQVTLSCSPISGHRSVSWYQQTPGQGLQFLFEYFSETQRNKGNFPGRFSGRQFSNSRSEMNVSTLELGDSALYLCASSQPPTGQNTGELFFGEGSRLTVL.

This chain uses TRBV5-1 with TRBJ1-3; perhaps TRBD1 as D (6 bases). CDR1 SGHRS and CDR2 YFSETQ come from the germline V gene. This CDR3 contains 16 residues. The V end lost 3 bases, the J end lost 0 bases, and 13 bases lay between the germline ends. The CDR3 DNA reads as TGCGCCAGCAGCTCGACTCCGGACAGCTCTGGAAACACCATATATTTT. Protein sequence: CASSSTPDSSGNTIYF.

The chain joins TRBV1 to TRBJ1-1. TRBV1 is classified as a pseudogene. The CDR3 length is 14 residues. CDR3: CTSSQGPVRTEAFF. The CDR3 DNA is TGCACCAGCAGCCAAGGGCCGGTACGGACTGAAGCTTTCTTT.

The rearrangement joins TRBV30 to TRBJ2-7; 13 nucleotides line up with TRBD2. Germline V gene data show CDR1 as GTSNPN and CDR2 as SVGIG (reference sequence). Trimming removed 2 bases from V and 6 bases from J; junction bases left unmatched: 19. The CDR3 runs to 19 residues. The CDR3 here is CAWSSTPARLAGGEAEQYF. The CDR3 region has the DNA TGTGCCTGGAGTTCCACCCCGGCCAGACTAGCGGGAGGAGAGGCCGAGCAGTACTTC.